The clone carrying this T cell receptor (beta chain) showed up many times. The antigen is unknown. Previously described methods and listed TCR primers were employed for the bulk TCR libraries. Each CDR3 protein gets one entry after TCRdb re-called the PCR reads with MiXCR. Here the sample spans about 640,000 distinct CDR3 sequences, 20% being singletons. The entry originates in a study of molecular identifiers for immune sequencing clone quantification. Overall study results and limits: Identical TCR molecules that share a barcode could lead to an underestimation of highly expanded clone sizes. Over 97% of effector molecules, but under 1% in naive cells, were held by clones with more than 20 RNA copies. Spiked Jurkat TCR RNA equivalent to one cell was reportedly detectable in one million naive cells.

This CDR3 is built from 13 residues. The V gene lost 4 bases and the J gene lost 3 bases, with 12 bases spanning the gap. The germline gives CDR1 SQVTM, CDR2 ANQGSEA. The V gene is TRBV29-1, the J gene TRBJ2-5; D ambiguous. The specimen was naive CD8+ T cells from blood, with Jurkat cell RNA spiked in. The subset here: FACS-sorted CD8+CD4-CCR7+CD45RA+ naive T cells. The sequence was collected from a human donor in good health. Some libraries in this study had Jurkat cell RNA spiked in. CDR3 amino acids: CSVVSWTEETQYF. CDR3 bases: TGCAGCGTTGTGTCTTGGACGGAAGAGACCCAGTACTTC.